The present TCR beta chain was sequenced within a study of tumor-infiltrating lymphocytes in localized non-small cell lung cancer. Trimming pared 2 bases from V and 5 bases from J, leaving 13 bases between. This CDR3 contains 15 residues. Germline V gene sequence: CDR1 SGHKS, CDR2 YYEKEE (reference sequence). Clones were read by immunoSEQ multiplex PCR, and TCRdb kept only the in-frame ones, dropping some. The data show 15,000 to 20,000 clones, 60% to 85% seen once. This chain uses TRBV5-5 with TRBJ2-2; maybe TRBD1 (6 bases). The source is a human donor with non-small cell lung cancer. The sequenced material came from lung tumor tissue. CDR3 DNA: TGTGCCAGCAGCTTTTCCGTCGGACAGACCGGGGAGCTGTTTTTT. Translated: CASSFSVGQTGELFF.